This entry features one T cell receptor (beta chain) sequence. This record belongs to a study of T cells in localized non-small cell lung cancer. Assay used: immunoSEQ multiplex PCR; TCRdb lists only in-frame clones, some missing. The sample consists of about 21,000 clones, approximately 89% of them appearing once. This CDR3 comprises 14 residues. V was trimmed by 7 bases and J by 0 bases, leaving 12 bases between them. CDR1 is LNHDA and CDR2 is SQIVND in the germline V gene (reference sequence). This chain connects TRBV19 to TRBJ1-2; no firm D call. The sequencing here drew on peripheral blood, taken before any cancer treatment. The origin of this receptor is a man aged 40 to 70 with stage I lung adenocarcinoma. In DNA, the CDR3 is TGTGCCAGTACTTACAGATTACCTAACTATGGCTACACCTTC. Its translation: CASTYRLPNYGYTF.